Shown below are 28 T cell receptor beta chains from a single sample sequenced in a study of cytomegalovirus exposure and HLA in healthy donors. Primers included in the PCR were 60 Vbeta and 13 Jbeta primers. Here immunoSEQ multiplex PCR was the method, and the copy in TCRdb shows in-frame clones only, minus some. In the table there are 150,000 to 200,000 clones, 75% to 90% of which are singletons. The material sequenced was PBMCs. The receptor source for this set is a man in his forties or fifties in good health and CMV-seropositive.

This clone appeared once. The chain uses TRBV7-9 and TRBJ2-5, with 10 bases aligning to TRBD1. This CDR3 has 15 amino acids. Unmatched junction bases numbered 7, after V lost 3 bases and J lost 6 bases. The germline gives CDR1 SEHNR, CDR2 FQNEAQ (reference sequence). The CDR3 region is CASSFLGTGVKTQYF. The CDR3 coding sequence is TGTGCCAGCAGCTTCCTAGGGACAGGGGTTAAGACCCAGTACTTC.

The chain joins TRBV27 to TRBJ2-5; no clear D. The CDR3 is 13 residues long. V lost 8 bases to trimming and J lost 1 base, with 11 bases between them. The germline V gene encodes CDR1 MNHEY and CDR2 SMNVEV (reference sequence). As DNA, the CDR3 is TGTGCCAGCTGGCGGAACCTCCAAGAGACCCAGTACTTC. Translation: CASWRNLQETQYF.

The chain carries TRBV27 and TRBJ2-7; D perhaps matches TRBD2 (5 bases). The length of the CDR3 is 14 residues. CDR1 and CDR2 (germline): MNHEY, SMNVEV (reference sequence). V was cut by 8 bases and J by 1 base, with 15 bases left in between. In DNA, the CDR3 is TGTGCCAGCCGGTGGAGGACGGAGTCCTACGAGCAGTACTTC. Residues: CASRWRTESYEQYF.

The chain carries TRBV29-1 and TRBJ1-2; 8 bases agree with TRBD1. Unmatched junction bases numbered 7, after V lost 3 bases and J lost 4 bases. This CDR3 is 14 amino acids long. Germline V gene data show CDR1 as SQVTM and CDR2 as ANQGSEA. The CDR3 protein is CSVDGPGGSYGYTF. In DNA, the CDR3 is TGCAGCGTTGACGGTCCAGGGGGCTCCTATGGCTACACCTTC.

This clone was observed a single time. This chain joins TRBV30 and TRBJ2-7; D unresolved. In germline, CDR1 is GTSNPN, CDR2 SVGIG (reference sequence). The length of the CDR3 is 14 residues. Between the trimmed V and J ends, which lost 2 bases and 2 bases, there was a span of 13 bases. The chain's CDR3 is CAWSPPGPAYEQYF. CDR3 in DNA: TGTGCCTGGAGTCCCCCTGGGCCTGCCTACGAGCAGTACTTC. Variable domain in full (rest from reference TRBV30 and TRBJ2-7): SQTIHQWPATLVQPVGSPLSLECTVEGTSNPNLYWYRQAAGRGLQLLFYSVGIGQISSEVPQNLSASRPQDRQFILSSKKLLLSDSGFYLCAWSPPGPAYEQYFGPGTRLTVT.

The chain couples TRBV11-2 to TRBJ2-1; 8 nucleotides match TRBD2. Trimming cost V 4 bases and J 0 bases; bases outside gene matches: 5. In germline, CDR1 is SGHAT, CDR2 FQNNGV. The CDR3 has 16 amino acids. The CDR3 coding sequence is TGTGCCAGCAGCTCCCTACTAGCGGCCTCCTACAATGAGCAGTTCTTC. This codes for CASSSLLAASYNEQFF.

This rearrangement joins TRBV7-2 to TRBJ2-3, with 16 bases matching TRBD2. The CDR3 totals 16 residues. The V segment lost 0 bases and the J segment 9 bases; nucleotides outside the gene matches: 3. The germline V gene has CDR1 SGHTA and CDR2 FQGNSA. In nucleotides, the CDR3 is TGTGCCAGCAGCTTAGCCGGGACTAGCGGGGGGGACACGCAGTATTTT. Its protein is CASSLAGTSGGDTQYF.

The chain recombines TRBV10-3 with TRBJ1-3; D is undetermined. Looked up from germline, CDR1 is ENHRY and CDR2 is SYGVKD. V dropped 3 bases and J dropped 1 base, with 10 bases sitting between them. This CDR3 is 15 amino acids long. CDR3 nucleotides: TGTGCCATCAGTGATCAGGTTCGTTCTGGAAACACCATATATTTT. Protein product: CAISDQVRSGNTIYF.

This sequence joins TRBV19 and TRBJ1-2, with 9 nucleotides matching TRBD1. Trimming at V came to 8 bases and at J to 5 bases, leaving 9 bases not matched to a gene. This CDR3 comprises 14 residues. CDR1 is LNHDA, CDR2 SQIVND, per germline (reference sequence). The CDR3: CASGPGQGRYGYTF. CDR3 nucleotide sequence: TGTGCCAGTGGCCCGGGACAGGGCCGATATGGCTACACCTTC. Full variable domain (outside the CDR3, taken from reference TRBV19 and TRBJ1-2): DGGITQSPKYLFRKEGQNVTLSCEQNLNHDAMYWYRQDPGQGLRLIYYSQIVNDFQKGDIAEGYSVSREKKESFPLTVTSAQKNPTAFYLCASGPGQGRYGYTFGSGTRLTVV.

DNA for the CDR3: TGTGCCAGTAGTAACAGGACCGGCCCGCTAGGACTGTTTTTT. Residues: CASSNRTGPLGLFF. The chain uses TRBV19 and TRBJ1-4; TRBD1 might be the D (5 bases). V was trimmed by 4 bases and J by 13 bases, leaving 19 bases between them. The CDR3 spans 14 residues. Germline V gene sequence: CDR1 LNHDA, CDR2 SQIVND (reference sequence). The entire variable domain, with the rest obtained from reference TRBV19 and TRBJ1-4, is as follows: DGGITQSPKYLFRKEGQNVTLSCEQNLNHDAMYWYRQDPGQGLRLIYYSQIVNDFQKGDIAEGYSVSREKKESFPLTVTSAQKNPTAFYLCASSNRTGPLGLFFGSGTQLSVL.

This chain joins TRBV2 and TRBJ2-1; the match to TRBD2 covers 10 bases. Per the germline V gene, CDR1 is SNHLY and CDR2 is FYNNEI. Unmatched junction bases numbered 10, after V lost 6 bases and J lost 2 bases. The CDR3 is made up of 17 amino acids. As DNA, the CDR3 is TGTGCCAGCAGCTGGACTAGCGGAGTCCCCACCTACAATGAGCAGTTCTTC. Translated: CASSWTSGVPTYNEQFF.

This clone was found a few times. This chain links TRBV27 with TRBJ1-5; D perhaps matches TRBD1 (6 bases). This CDR3 is built from 14 residues. The germline V gene has CDR1 MNHEY and CDR2 SMNVEV (reference sequence). V dropped 6 bases and J dropped 3 bases, with 12 bases sitting between them. CDR3: CASSSPGDNQPQHF. Written as DNA, the CDR3 is TGTGCCAGCAGCTCCCCAGGGGACAATCAGCCCCAGCATTTT.

This clone was counted only a few times. V is TRBV5-1 and J is TRBJ2-7, with a weak D call TRBD2 (5 bases). Germline-derived CDR1 and CDR2 are SGHRS and YFSETQ. V gave up 0 bases and J gave up 6 bases, with 13 bases separating them. The CDR3 is 14 residues long. This CDR3 reads CASSLAPPGTEQYF. The DNA for the CDR3 is TGCGCCAGCAGCTTGGCTCCTCCGGGAACCGAGCAGTACTTC. Full variable domain (rest looked up from reference TRBV5-1 and TRBJ2-7): KAGVTQTPRYLIKTRGQQVTLSCSPISGHRSVSWYQQTPGQGLQFLFEYFSETQRNKGNFPGRFSGRQFSNSRSEMNVSTLELGDSALYLCASSLAPPGTEQYFGPGTRLTVT.

This clone has more than one count but fewer than ten. The rearrangement links TRBV5-6 to TRBJ2-7; the match to TRBD1 covers 8 bases. Looked up from germline, CDR1 is SGHDT and CDR2 is YYEEEE. V was clipped by 0 bases and J by 6 bases; unmatched bases: 11. The CDR3 length is 16 residues. The DNA for the CDR3 is TGTGCCAGCAGCTTGGGGACAGGGTCGCTCGGGGGCGAGCAGTACTTC. This sequence encodes CASSLGTGSLGGEQYF.

The chain combines TRBV6-5 with TRBJ1-1, with TRBD1 as a possible D gene (6 bases). V was shortened by 6 bases and J by 7 bases, with 18 bases between the two germline ends. CDR3 length: 14 residues. The germline V gene has CDR1 MNHEY and CDR2 SVGAGI. The CDR3 protein is CASRSRTEIDEAFF. CDR3 nucleotides: TGTGCCAGCAGGTCTCGGACAGAAATTGATGAAGCTTTCTTT.

CDR3 bases: TGTGCCAGCAGTAGGACAGAGGTCGGGGAGCTGTTTTTT. This codes for CASSRTEVGELFF. V and J are TRBV28 and TRBJ2-2, with D perhaps matching TRBD1 (6 bases). The ends were cut back, 5 bases at V and 7 bases at J, with 11 bases in the middle. Germline V CDR1 and CDR2: MDHEN, SYDVKM. The CDR3 extends over 13 amino acids.

The chain carries TRBV15 and TRBJ1-2, with D maybe TRBD1 (6 bases). Germline V gives CDR1 LNHNV, CDR2 YYDKDF (reference sequence). Trimming cost V 0 bases and J 7 bases, with 21 bases left between them. The CDR3 length is 17 residues. DNA of the CDR3: TGTGCCACCAGCAGAGAAGAGAAAACAGGGATTTTGGGTGGCTACACCTTC. This codes for CATSREEKTGILGGYTF.

The chain employs TRBV7-7 and TRBJ1-4, with a weak D call TRBD1 (5 bases). V was shortened by 3 bases and J by 4 bases, with 9 bases between the two germline ends. CDR1 is SSHAT and CDR2 is FNYEAQ in the germline V gene (reference sequence). CDR3 size: 14 residues. The CDR3 spells CASSFGRDNEKLFF. For the CDR3, the DNA is TGTGCCAGCAGCTTCGGCAGGGATAATGAAAAACTGTTTTTT.

The chain employs TRBV6-5 and TRBJ1-5, with TRBD1 as a possible D gene (6 bases). This CDR3 has 14 residues. Germline CDR1 reads MNHEY; CDR2 reads SVGAGI. The V end was cut by 4 bases, the J end by 2 bases, with 9 bases between. The CDR3 protein is CASSFRQGNQPQHF. The CDR3 region has the DNA TGTGCCAGCAGTTTCAGACAGGGCAATCAGCCCCAGCATTTT.

A word on this clone: This specimen includes other DNA sequences encoding the same CDR3. The rearrangement links TRBV19 to TRBJ1-1; maybe TRBD1 (5 bases). Germline loops: CDR1 LNHDA, CDR2 SQIVND (reference sequence). Trimming cost V 3 bases and J 4 bases, with 12 bases left between them. This CDR3 comprises 14 residues. CDR3 loop: CASSILGRGTEAFF. CDR3 DNA: TGTGCCAGTAGTATCCTGGGGCGCGGCACTGAAGCTTTCTTT.

J is TRBJ1-6 and V is TRBV7-9, with 8 bases matching TRBD1. The CDR3 contains 13 residues. The V and J ends lost 1 base and 10 bases, in that order; junction bases with no gene match: 0. Germline V lookup: CDR1 SEHNR, CDR2 FQNEAQ (reference sequence). As DNA, the CDR3 is TGTGCCAGCAGCTTAGGGACAGGGTCACCCCTCCACTTT. Protein sequence: CASSLGTGSPLHF.

The V gene is TRBV6-5, the J gene TRBJ1-1; 7 bases are a match to TRBD1. This CDR3 region has 14 residues. V dropped 5 bases and J dropped 3; count of bases not matched to a gene: 6. Germline CDR1 is MNHEY and CDR2 is SVGAGI. The chain's CDR3 is CASSRQGRDTEAFF. For the CDR3, the DNA is TGTGCCAGCAGTCGACAGGGTCGAGACACTGAAGCTTTCTTT.

The rearrangement uses TRBV7-9 and TRBJ1-6; the match to TRBD1 covers 8 bases. There are 16 residues in the CDR3. Germline V lookup: CDR1 SEHNR, CDR2 FQNEAQ (reference sequence). With 5 bases clipped from V and 9 bases from J, the junction kept 12 bases outside the gene matches. The CDR3 coding sequence is TGTGCCAGCAGCGACAGGGGAGTGGGAAGGGTTTCACCCCTCCACTTT. This encodes CASSDRGVGRVSPLHF.

J is TRBJ2-1 and V is TRBV10-3; TRBD1 matches 10 bases. The germline V gene has CDR1 ENHRY and CDR2 SYGVKD. Trimming cost V 8 bases and J 4 bases; bases outside gene matches: 5. CDR3 length: 14 residues. The CDR3 spells CAIAWTGGYNEQFF. The CDR3 bases are TGTGCCATCGCCTGGACAGGGGGTTACAATGAGCAGTTCTTC.

This sequence joins TRBV28 and TRBJ2-7; D gene uncertain. The CDR3 consists of 15 residues. Germline values: CDR1 MDHEN, CDR2 SYDVKM. The V end was cut by 2 bases, the J end by 0 bases, with 11 bases between. The CDR3 coding sequence is TGTGCCAGCAGTTTAATCCGCGGAGCCTCCTACGAGCAGTACTTC. Translation gives CASSLIRGASYEQYF.

The chain carries TRBV6-5 and TRBJ2-7, with 8 bases lining up with TRBD1. The CDR3 totals 12 residues. The J segment lost 5 bases and the V segment lost 5 bases, leaving 2 bases of the junction unmatched. Germline V gene data show CDR1 as MNHEY and CDR2 as SVGAGI. The CDR3 is CASSPDRDEQYF. CDR3 sequence (DNA): TGTGCCAGCAGTCCGGACAGGGACGAGCAGTACTTC.

The chain recombines TRBV19 with TRBJ2-6; 9 bases are a match to TRBD1. The CDR3 contains 17 residues. V trimming: 5 bases; J trimming: 0 bases; junction bases outside the gene matches: 5. The germline CDR1 and CDR2 sequences are LNHDA and SQIVND (reference sequence). The CDR3 region has the DNA TGTGCCAGTAGTCCCGGGACAGGGACCTCTGGGGCCAACGTCCTGACTTTC. This translates into CASSPGTGTSGANVLTF.

This clone was detected once. Other DNA sequences of this sample code for an identical CDR3. The J gene is TRBJ2-5, the V gene TRBV6-5; 7 bases are a match to TRBD1. This CDR3 has 13 residues. Germline trimming cut 2 bases from V and 4 bases from J; bases unmatched to any gene: 1. The germline V gene encodes CDR1 MNHEY and CDR2 SVGAGI. In DNA, the CDR3 is TGTGCCAGCAGTTACAGGGGGCGAGAGACCCAGTACTTC. It is translated as CASSYRGRETQYF.